The 28 T cell receptor beta chains listed next were all sequenced from one sample in a study of blood T cell repertoires in COVID-19. Profiling relied on immunoSEQ multiplex PCR, and the TCRdb table lists in-frame clones only, not all of them. The sample has 300,000 to 450,000 clones, roughly 90% seen once. Input material: PBMCs or T cells enriched from blood (not recorded which). Receptors originate from a woman in her 30s who had been exposed to COVID-19.

This sequence joins TRBV16 and TRBJ1-3; the D is unclear. The CDR3 length is 15 residues. Trimming stripped 1 base from V and 0 bases from J, with 7 bases between. Germline CDR1 is KGHSY and CDR2 is FQNENV. This chain's CDR3 is CASSQLVSSGNTIYF. CDR3 coding DNA: TGTGCCAGCAGCCAATTGGTGAGCTCTGGAAACACCATATATTTT.

The chain has TRBV11-1 and TRBJ2-7; no firm D call. Germline V lookup: CDR1 SGHAT, CDR2 FQDESV (reference sequence). The CDR3 runs to 14 residues. V was trimmed by 7 bases and J by 0 bases, leaving 13 bases between them. CDR3 sequence reads: CASTPGGSSYEQYF. In DNA, the CDR3 is TGTGCCAGCACTCCGGGTGGTAGCTCCTACGAGCAGTACTTC.

A single count supports this clone. The chain carries TRBV5-1 and TRBJ2-2, with 8 positions matching TRBD1. Germline lookup yields CDR1 SGHRS and CDR2 YFSETQ. Germline trimming cut 10 bases from V and 7 bases from J; bases unmatched to any gene: 12. The CDR3 contains 14 residues. CDR3 bases: TGCGCCTCCACACCGGGACAGGAGGGCGGGGAGCTGTTTTTT. This gives the protein CASTPGQEGGELFF.

V gene TRBV30 combines with J gene TRBJ2-1; a possible D gene is TRBD2 (7 bases). The CDR3 is made up of 14 amino acids. Per the germline V gene, CDR1 is GTSNPN and CDR2 is SVGIG (reference sequence). Between the trimmed V and J ends, which lost 8 bases and 4 bases, there was a span of 18 bases. The CDR3 bases are TGTGCCGGGGGGGCGGGAGCCCTTTACAATGAGCAGTTCTTC. Residues: CAGGAGALYNEQFF.

The gene calls are TRBV4-1 and TRBJ1-5, with D unclear. Germline V gives CDR1 MGHRA, CDR2 YSYEKL. Trimming took 3 bases from V and 3 from J, leaving 18 bases between them. The CDR3 is 17 residues long. CDR3 region: CASSHERLRRINQPQHF. As DNA, the CDR3 is TGCGCCAGCAGCCATGAGAGATTGCGGCGGATCAATCAGCCCCAGCATTTT.

The V call is TRBV7-9, the J call TRBJ2-1; D is perhaps TRBD2 (6 bases). Trimming left V 1 base short and J 9 bases short, with 10 bases between. Germline lookup yields CDR1 SEHNR and CDR2 FQNEAQ (reference sequence). The CDR3 runs to 13 residues. CDR3 coding DNA: TGTGCCAGCAGCTTAGAGGGACTGAGTGAGCAGTTCTTC. It is translated as CASSLEGLSEQFF.

The chain links TRBV15 to TRBJ1-3, with D possibly being TRBD1 (5 bases). The V gene's germline CDR1 is LNHNV and CDR2 YYDKDF (reference sequence). The CDR3 sequence is 12 residues long. The V and J ends lost 4 bases and 15 bases respectively, with 16 bases between them. This CDR3 is CATSTRGDRTYF. The CDR3 DNA is TGTGCCACCAGCACGCGGGGGGATCGTACATATTTT.

This chain joins TRBV4-1 and TRBJ2-5; 8 nucleotides align to TRBD1. The ends lost 1 base at V and 5 bases at J; junction bases unmatched: 15. This CDR3 spans 18 amino acids. Germline assignment: CDR1 MGHRA and CDR2 YSYEKL. DNA for the CDR3: TGCGCCAGCAGCCAAGTCTGGGGGCCGACAGGGGACGGGGAGACCCAGTACTTC. It yields the protein CASSQVWGPTGDGETQYF.

The chain uses TRBV5-4 and TRBJ2-5, with a possible D match to TRBD1 (7 bases). V dropped 0 bases and J dropped 4 bases, with 13 bases sitting between them. CDR3 size: 15 residues. The germline V gene has CDR1 SGHNT and CDR2 YYREEE (reference sequence). CDR3 region: CASSLANRGGETQYF. The CDR3 bases are TGTGCCAGCAGCTTGGCGAACAGGGGAGGAGAGACCCAGTACTTC.

V is TRBV9 and J is TRBJ2-4; 8 bases match TRBD2. V lost 2 bases and J lost 6; bases outside the gene matches: 10. CDR3 length: 16 residues. Per germline, CDR1 SGDLS and CDR2 YYNGEE. DNA of the CDR3: TGTGCCAGCAGCGTTTACCATAGCGGGGCCGGAAACATTCAGTACTTC. The encoded protein is CASSVYHSGAGNIQYF. The full variable domain, its missing parts supplied by reference TRBV9 and TRBJ2-4, is DSGVTQTPKHLITATGQRVTLRCSPRSGDLSVYWYQQSLDQGLQFLIQYYNGEERAKGNILERFSAQQFPDLHSELNLSSLELGDSALYFCASSVYHSGAGNIQYFGAGTRLSVL.

Of note for this clone: This sample also contains other DNA sequences that code for the same CDR3. The chain is built from TRBV5-1 and TRBJ2-5; 12 bases match TRBD2. This CDR3 has 15 amino acids. CDR1 is SGHRS, CDR2 YFSETQ, per germline. Germline trimming cut 6 bases from V and 2 bases from J; bases unmatched to any gene: 5. CDR3 residues: CASTTGTSGQETQYF. Here the CDR3 DNA reads TGCGCCAGCACCACGGGGACTAGCGGGCAAGAGACCCAGTACTTC.

The rearrangement links TRBV12-3 or TRBV12-4 to TRBJ1-2; a weak D match, TRBD1 (6 bases). This CDR3 is built from 11 residues. The V and J ends lost 3 bases and 8 bases respectively, with 7 bases between them. The CDR3 region has the DNA TGTGCCAGCAGTTTTAGGGGGGGCTACACCTTC. This sequence encodes CASSFRGGYTF.

The chain recombines TRBV19 with TRBJ2-5, with 7 nucleotides matching TRBD1. This CDR3 has 14 residues. The J segment lost 5 bases and the V segment lost 7 bases, leaving 10 bases of the junction unmatched. CDR1 and CDR2 (germline): LNHDA, SQIVND (reference sequence). The chain's CDR3 is CASMTGSGGETQYF. Here the CDR3 DNA reads TGTGCCAGTATGACAGGGTCAGGTGGGGAGACCCAGTACTTC.

The chain couples TRBV5-1 to TRBJ2-5; a possible D gene is TRBD2 (6 bases). Germline CDR1 reads SGHRS; CDR2 reads YFSETQ. The CDR3 length is 14 residues. The ends were cut back, 0 bases at V and 5 bases at J, with 11 bases in the middle. The CDR3 here is CASSLGLVRETQYF. The CDR3 bases are TGCGCCAGCAGCTTGGGACTAGTGAGGGAGACCCAGTACTTC.

CDR3: CASSLDRTGPNYGYTF. DNA for the CDR3: TGCGCCAGCAGCTTGGACCGGACAGGACCCAACTATGGCTACACCTTC. The rearrangement links TRBV5-1 to TRBJ1-2, with 7 bases lining up with TRBD1. The junction had 7 bases not matched to a gene; V was cut back by 0 bases and J by 2 bases. Germline CDR1 reads SGHRS; CDR2 reads YFSETQ. The CDR3 is 16 residues long.

V gene TRBV5-6 combines with J gene TRBJ1-1; D not resolved. Germline assignment: CDR1 SGHDT and CDR2 YYEEEE. The CDR3 covers 16 residues. Trimming removed 0 bases from V and 0 bases from J, with 12 bases in between. The DNA of the CDR3 is TGTGCCAGCAGCTTGGCGCGGGCAGGAATGAACACTGAAGCTTTCTTT. The encoded protein is CASSLARAGMNTEAFF.

The chain uses TRBV12-3 or TRBV12-4 and TRBJ1-2, with D uncertain. The CDR3 is 13 amino acids. V was shortened by 7 bases and J by 2 bases, with 11 bases between the two germline ends. CDR3 bases: TGTGCCAGCACCACGTCGGGGAACTATGGCTACACCTTC. It encodes CASTTSGNYGYTF.

The rearrangement links TRBV28 to TRBJ1-2; 11 nucleotides align to TRBD1. CDR3 length: 15 amino acids. Germline trimming cut 2 bases from V and 13 bases from J; bases unmatched to any gene: 12. In germline, CDR1 is MDHEN, CDR2 SYDVKM. CDR3 protein: CASSLTGTGGEKSTF. The CDR3 nucleotides read TGTGCCAGCAGTTTAACGGGGACAGGGGGGGAGAAAAGCACCTTC.

V and J are TRBV2 and TRBJ2-5; D remains ambiguous. Trimming cost V 3 bases and J 4 bases, with 12 bases left between them. CDR3 length: 14 residues. Germline V lookup: CDR1 SNHLY, CDR2 FYNNEI. The CDR3 bases are TGTGCCAGCAGTGATGTTGGCAGAAGAGAGACCCAGTACTTC. This translates into CASSDVGRRETQYF.

The chain links TRBV24-1 to TRBJ2-1; 8 nucleotides agree with TRBD2. V shed 5 bases and J 4 bases; nucleotides not matched to a gene: 6. CDR3 length: 15 residues. Germline V gene lookup returns CDR1 KGHDR and CDR2 SFDVKD. The DNA for the CDR3 is TGTGCCACCAGTGCTAGACTAGCGACATACAATGAGCAGTTCTTC. Protein sequence: CATSARLATYNEQFF.

This chain uses TRBV19 with TRBJ2-2; no firm D call. CDR3 length: 13 residues. The V and J ends lost 3 bases and 8 bases respectively, with 10 bases between them. Germline V gives CDR1 LNHDA, CDR2 SQIVND (reference sequence). The CDR3 protein is CASSIRGSGELFF. The CDR3 nucleotides are TGTGCCAGTAGTATCCGAGGTTCAGGGGAGCTGTTTTTT. The complete variable domain, with remaining parts taken from reference TRBV19 and TRBJ2-2, reads DGGITQSPKYLFRKEGQNVTLSCEQNLNHDAMYWYRQDPGQGLRLIYYSQIVNDFQKGDIAEGYSVSREKKESFPLTVTSAQKNPTAFYLCASSIRGSGELFFGEGSRLTVL.

This chain joins TRBV7-9 and TRBJ2-7; 10 bases align to TRBD2. Germline CDR1 SEHNR, CDR2 FQNEAQ (reference sequence). J lost 0 bases, V lost 3 bases, and 11 bases had no gene match. This CDR3 is 18 amino acids long. This chain's CDR3 is CASSFKTSGLLSSYEQYF. The CDR3 nucleotides are TGTGCCAGCAGCTTCAAGACTAGCGGGCTTCTCTCCTCCTACGAGCAGTACTTC.

The chain combines TRBV19 with TRBJ2-1; 9 nucleotides match TRBD2. The CDR3 extends over 15 amino acids. Trimming removed 3 bases from V and 7 bases from J; junction bases left unmatched: 7. The V gene's germline CDR1 is LNHDA and CDR2 SQIVND (reference sequence). This chain's CDR3 is CASSIPLAGRNEQFF. In DNA, the CDR3 is TGTGCCAGTAGTATCCCTCTAGCGGGAAGGAATGAGCAGTTCTTC.

The chain employs TRBV6-5 and TRBJ2-1; D call uncertain. The V end lost 4 bases, the J end lost 0 bases, and 10 bases lay between the germline ends. CDR3 length equals 15 residues. The V gene's germline CDR1 is MNHEY and CDR2 SVGAGI. CDR3 amino acids: CASSLEHPSYNEQFF. CDR3 nucleotide sequence: TGTGCCAGCAGTTTGGAGCACCCCTCCTACAATGAGCAGTTCTTC.

This clone was counted a single time. The V call is TRBV6-5, the J call TRBJ2-7; 7 positions match TRBD2. The CDR3 loop spans 13 amino acids. Looked up from germline, CDR1 is MNHEY and CDR2 is SVGAGI. J was trimmed by 4 bases and V by 4 bases; bases with no gene match: 4. The CDR3 here is CASSSGGWYEQYF. CDR3 DNA: TGTGCCAGCAGTTCGGGGGGTTGGTACGAGCAGTACTTC.

The V gene is TRBV3-1 (or the pseudogene TRBV3-2), the J gene TRBJ2-1; TRBD2 matches 8 bases. The germline V gene has CDR1 LGHDT and CDR2 YNNKEL (reference sequence). V lost 7 bases to trimming and J lost 4 bases; unmatched junction nucleotides: 6. The CDR3 runs 14 residues. This CDR3 is CASTRGGQYNEQFF. In DNA, the CDR3 is TGTGCCAGCACCCGGGGGGGGCAATACAATGAGCAGTTCTTC.

The chain links TRBV29-1 to TRBJ2-5; 9 bases align to TRBD1. The germline CDR1 and CDR2 sequences are SQVTM and ANQGSEA. The V gene end was trimmed by 5 bases and the J gene end by 3 bases; junction bases not matched to a gene: 7. The CDR3 consists of 14 residues. DNA of the CDR3: TGCAGCGTTAGGCCCGGGACAGGGAAAGAGACCCAGTACTTC. Translating it yields CSVRPGTGKETQYF.

The sample holds a few counts of this clone. The chain combines TRBV9 with TRBJ1-6; D uncertain. Trimming stripped 3 bases from V and 8 bases from J, with 18 bases between. Germline V gives CDR1 SGDLS, CDR2 YYNGEE. This CDR3 comprises 16 residues. In DNA, the CDR3 is TGTGCCAGCAGCGCGCAGGTGGGCCTAAATCATTCACCCCTCCACTTT. Protein: CASSAQVGLNHSPLHF. The whole variable domain, filled in from reference TRBV9 and TRBJ1-6, reads DSGVTQTPKHLITATGQRVTLRCSPRSGDLSVYWYQQSLDQGLQFLIQYYNGEERAKGNILERFSAQQFPDLHSELNLSSLELGDSALYFCASSAQVGLNHSPLHFGNGTRLTVT.